Each of the 17 T cell receptor beta chains below was sequenced from the same sample in a study of blood T cell repertoires in COVID-19. The assay was immunoSEQ multiplex PCR, and TCRdb's table has in-frame clones only and misses some. The table has 200,000 to 300,000 clones, approximately 86% seen once. The sample consisted of peripheral blood. Source of these receptors: a woman in her 30s who had recovered from COVID-19.

Only one count was recorded for this clone. The CDR3 loop is CSVEGREANTGELFF. The CDR3 DNA sequence: TGCAGCGTTGAAGGCCGAGAAGCGAACACCGGGGAGCTGTTTTTT. The V and J genes are TRBV29-1 and TRBJ2-2; D remains unclear. Germline lookup yields CDR1 SQVTM and CDR2 ANQGSEA. This CDR3 comprises 15 residues. The germline V and J ends were trimmed by 1 base and 0 bases, with 9 bases remaining between them.

The chain recombines TRBV5-6 with TRBJ2-1; 8 bases agree with TRBD1. Germline values: CDR1 SGHDT, CDR2 YYEEEE. The CDR3 is 16 residues long. The trim removed 3 bases at V and 6 bases at J, leaving 11 bases unmatched. This chain's CDR3 is CASSSTRTGSFNEQFF. The DNA for the CDR3 is TGTGCCAGCAGCTCAACGAGGACAGGGAGTTTCAATGAGCAGTTCTTC.

The chain uses TRBV6-5 and TRBJ1-2; no reliable D call. The CDR3 extends over 14 amino acids. Germline V gene data show CDR1 as MNHEY and CDR2 as SVGAGI. The V gene lost 10 bases and the J gene lost 4 bases, with 19 bases spanning the gap. For the CDR3, the DNA is TGTGCCACCTCCCCCAACCCCGGGAGCTATGGCTACACCTTC. Its translation is CATSPNPGSYGYTF.

The chain links TRBV25-1 to TRBJ2-3; D unclear. Germline values: CDR1 MGHDK, CDR2 SYGVNS. The CDR3 runs 15 residues. V was cut by 6 bases and J by 6 bases, with 19 bases left in between. CDR3 sequence reads: CASRSQRVLPDTQYF. CDR3 DNA sequence: TGTGCCAGCAGATCCCAACGAGTCCTGCCCGATACGCAGTATTTT.

The V and J genes are TRBV7-2 and TRBJ1-5; possibly TRBD1 for D (5 bases). The CDR3 sequence is 16 residues long. The V end was cut by 3 bases, the J end by 3 bases, with 15 bases between. The germline CDR1 and CDR2 sequences are SGHTA and FQGNSA. CDR3 loop: CASSLSSGPLNQPQHF. As DNA, the CDR3 is TGTGCCAGCAGCTTGTCATCAGGGCCACTCAATCAGCCCCAGCATTTT.

This chain uses TRBV14 with TRBJ2-7, with TRBD1 matching 7 bases. The CDR3 spans 15 residues. Germline V gene sequence: CDR1 SGHDN, CDR2 FVKESK. The V and J ends lost 2 bases and 2 bases, in that order; junction bases with no gene match: 6. This CDR3 reads CASSQNRDSTYEQYF. The CDR3 nucleotides are TGTGCCAGCAGCCAAAACCGGGACAGTACCTACGAGCAGTACTTC.

This clone is a singleton in its sample. The chain has TRBV11-3 and TRBJ1-3, with D perhaps matching TRBD1 (5 bases). V lost 5 bases to trimming and J lost 3 bases, with 8 bases between them. The CDR3 length is 13 residues. Germline CDR1 SGHNT, CDR2 YENEEA. The CDR3 nucleotides are TGTGCCAGCAGCCCAGACAGTGGAAACACCATATATTTT. It yields the protein CASSPDSGNTIYF.

This clone was picked up one time. The rearrangement joins TRBV2 to TRBJ2-5; D perhaps matches TRBD1 (5 bases). Looked up from germline, CDR1 is SNHLY and CDR2 is FYNNEI. V gave up 6 bases and J gave up 5 bases, with 19 bases separating them. This CDR3 contains 15 residues. The CDR3 DNA follows: TGTGCCAGCAGGGGTGGGCAGGGAAGTGCCGAGACCCAGTACTTC. This gives the protein CASRGGQGSAETQYF.

The sample holds one count of this clone. This chain links TRBV30 with TRBJ2-7, with 9 bases aligning to TRBD1. The germline V gene has CDR1 GTSNPN and CDR2 SVGIG (reference sequence). Germline trimming cut 5 bases from V and 3 bases from J; bases unmatched to any gene: 8. The CDR3 sequence is 14 residues long. The CDR3 spells CAWAITGGFYEQYF. The CDR3 DNA reads TGTGCCTGGGCAATCACAGGGGGCTTCTACGAGCAGTACTTC.

V and J are TRBV7-9 and TRBJ2-1, with 11 bases lining up with TRBD2. Germline V gene sequence: CDR1 SEHNR, CDR2 FQNEAQ (reference sequence). This CDR3 has 16 residues. Trimming took 4 bases from V and 1 from J; bases not matched to a gene: 3. The CDR3 here is CASSSTSGESYNEQFF. CDR3 in DNA: TGTGCCAGCAGCTCGACTAGCGGGGAATCCTACAATGAGCAGTTCTTC. Supplemented by reference TRBV7-9 and TRBJ2-1, the full variable domain reads DTGVSQNPRHKITKRGQNVTFRCDPISEHNRLYWYRQTLGQGPEFLTYFQNEAQLEKSRLLSDRFSAERPKGSFSTLEIQRTEQGDSAMYLCASSSTSGESYNEQFFGPGTRLTVL.

This chain connects TRBV7-9 to TRBJ2-1; D may be TRBD1 (5 bases). V shed 3 bases and J shed 14 bases, with 14 bases lying between them. In germline, CDR1 is SEHNR, CDR2 FQNEAQ (reference sequence). The CDR3 sequence is 12 residues long. Here the CDR3 DNA reads TGTGCCAGCAGCTTCCCGACAGATTTCGAGTTCTTC. This codes for CASSFPTDFEFF.

The chain employs TRBV28 and TRBJ2-7; 7 nucleotides line up with TRBD1. The junction had 7 bases not matched to a gene; V was cut back by 8 bases and J by 3 bases. The CDR3 covers 13 residues. Germline lookup yields CDR1 MDHEN and CDR2 SYDVKM. The CDR3: CASLGQVFYEQYF. The CDR3 DNA follows: TGTGCCAGCCTAGGACAGGTCTTCTACGAGCAGTACTTC. Variable domain in full (rest from reference TRBV28 and TRBJ2-7): DVKVTQSSRYLVKRTGEKVFLECVQDMDHENMFWYRQDPGLGLRLIYFSYDVKMKEKGDIPEGYSVSREKKERFSLILESASTNQTSMYLCASLGQVFYEQYFGPGTRLTVT.

The gene calls are TRBV6-5 and TRBJ1-5; 8 bases match TRBD1. Germline loops: CDR1 MNHEY, CDR2 SVGAGI. The V and J ends lost 6 bases and 7 bases, in that order; junction bases with no gene match: 5. The CDR3 consists of 13 residues. CDR3 nucleotide sequence: TGTGCCAGCAGCCTAGACAGGGGCCAGCCCCAGCATTTT. This translates into CASSLDRGQPQHF.

The chain joins TRBV19 to TRBJ1-1; 10 bases fit TRBD1. The V segment lost 4 bases and the J segment 0 bases; nucleotides outside the gene matches: 5. There are 16 residues in the CDR3. Germline V gene sequence: CDR1 LNHDA, CDR2 SQIVND (reference sequence). The CDR3 nucleotides read TGTGCCAGTAGTACCCGACAGGGGGCGATGAACACTGAAGCTTTCTTT. Its translation is CASSTRQGAMNTEAFF.

The chain employs TRBV5-5 and TRBJ2-5; D unresolved. CDR3 length: 17 residues. Germline lookup yields CDR1 SGHKS and CDR2 YYEKEE (reference sequence). V shed 1 base and J shed 5 bases, with 21 bases lying between them. The CDR3 region is CASSLSLTLWNPETQYF. CDR3 nucleotide sequence: TGTGCCAGCAGCTTGTCCCTGACTCTTTGGAATCCGGAGACCCAGTACTTC.

The V call is TRBV5-1, the J call TRBJ2-7; 9 bases are shared with TRBD1. CDR3 length: 15 residues. The germline CDR1 and CDR2 sequences are SGHRS and YFSETQ. V gave up 2 bases and J gave up 2 bases; unmatched junction bases: 5. CDR3 DNA sequence: TGCGCCAGCAGCTTTGGACAGGGGCTGACCTACGAGCAGTACTTC. This encodes CASSFGQGLTYEQYF.

The chain uses TRBV7-9 and TRBJ2-7; D is undetermined. The germline CDR1 and CDR2 sequences are SEHNR and FQNEAQ (reference sequence). The CDR3 loop spans 14 amino acids. V gave up 4 bases and J gave up 0 bases, with 10 bases separating them. Here the CDR3 DNA reads TGTGCCAGCAGCTCTGCGGCCCTCTCCTACGAGCAGTACTTC. Translated: CASSSAALSYEQYF.